One sample yielded the 9 T cell receptor beta chains listed below, sequenced in a study of response to subunit inactivated influenza vaccine. TCRdb reanalysed the RT-PCR reads using MiXCR and keeps one entry per CDR3 protein. The data hold some 800,000 distinct CDR3 sequences, with 21% observed a single time. The specimen was PBMCs from blood, collected about 5 days after vaccination. The source is a man aged 50 or older who received an inactivated influenza vaccine.

The genes are TRBV13 and TRBJ2-5; 14 bases fit TRBD2. Trimming removed 5 bases from V and 7 bases from J; junction bases left unmatched: 15. The length of the CDR3 is 18 residues. Germline V gene data show CDR1 as PRHDT and CDR2 as FYEKMQ (reference sequence). The DNA for the CDR3 is TGTGCCAGCAGCGTGATCCAAGCCGGGACTAGCGGGAGCAGGACCCAGTACTTC. Residues: CASSVIQAGTSGSRTQYF.

The rearrangement joins TRBV5-5 to TRBJ1-2, with 12 bases identical to TRBD1. This CDR3 comprises 16 residues. In germline, CDR1 is SGHKS, CDR2 YYEKEE (reference sequence). J lost 12 bases, V lost 1 base, and 13 bases had no gene match. The CDR3 protein is CASSLSGTGQGAPDTF. CDR3 coding DNA: TGTGCCAGCAGCTTGAGTGGGACGGGACAGGGGGCTCCGGACACCTTC.

The chain combines TRBV7-9 with TRBJ1-4; D gene ambiguous. In germline, CDR1 is SEHNR, CDR2 FQNEAQ (reference sequence). The length of the CDR3 is 15 residues. Trimming stripped 4 bases from V and 7 bases from J, with 16 bases between. The CDR3 reads CASSSLLSGGEKLFF. DNA for the CDR3: TGTGCCAGCAGCTCCCTCCTGAGTGGCGGTGAAAAACTGTTTTTT.

This clonotype was found a few times. The V gene is TRBV15, the J gene TRBJ2-5; TRBD2 might be the D (5 bases). Trimming removed 0 bases at V and 3 bases at J, with 8 bases between. In germline, CDR1 is LNHNV, CDR2 YYDKDF (reference sequence). This CDR3 region has 14 residues. CDR3 region: CATSRDNGKETQYF. In DNA, the CDR3 is TGTGCCACCAGCAGAGATAACGGGAAAGAGACCCAGTACTTC.

This clonotype was detected only a few times. The V gene is TRBV7-3, the J gene TRBJ2-1, with 7 nucleotides matching TRBD2. Trimming at V came to 2 bases and at J to 0 bases, leaving 4 bases not matched to a gene. CDR1 and CDR2 (germline): SGHTA, FQGTGA. The CDR3 is 16 amino acids. CDR3 coding DNA: TGTGCCAGCAGCTTACGGCTAGCGGCCTCCTACAATGAGCAGTTCTTC. Amino acids: CASSLRLAASYNEQFF.

V and J are TRBV7-8 and TRBJ2-1; 9 positions match TRBD1. This CDR3 region has 17 residues. Germline assignment: CDR1 SGHVS and CDR2 FQNEAQ. The J segment lost 2 bases and the V segment lost 5 bases, leaving 10 bases of the junction unmatched. The CDR3 sequence: CASSGPGTGTTYNEQFF. DNA of the CDR3: TGTGCCAGCAGCGGGCCCGGGACAGGGACTACCTACAATGAGCAGTTCTTC. The complete variable domain, with remaining parts taken from reference TRBV7-8 and TRBJ2-1, reads GAGVSQSPRYKVAKRGQDVALRCDPISGHVSLFWYQQALGQGPEFLTYFQNEAQLDKSGLPSDRFFAERPEGSVSTLKIQRTQQEDSAVYLCASSGPGTGTTYNEQFFGPGTRLTVL.

This clonotype has a handful of counts. The J gene is TRBJ2-3, the V gene TRBV13, with D unclear. Germline assignment: CDR1 PRHDT and CDR2 FYEKMQ (reference sequence). V lost 5 bases and J 2 bases, leaving 17 bases between the germline ends. The CDR3 has 16 residues. CDR3 region: CASSPNPNSNTDTQYF. In DNA, the CDR3 is TGTGCCAGCAGCCCCAATCCAAACTCTAACACAGATACGCAGTATTTT.

The table lists this clonotype with a few counts. The gene calls are TRBV7-8 and TRBJ2-3; D unclear. V was shortened by 1 base and J by 6 bases, with 11 bases between the two germline ends. This CDR3 comprises 14 residues. Germline V CDR1 and CDR2: SGHVS, FQNEAQ. The chain's CDR3 is CASSLDPLGDTQYF. The CDR3 DNA follows: TGTGCCAGCAGCTTAGATCCCCTAGGGGATACGCAGTATTTT.

The rearrangement links TRBV7-9 to TRBJ1-6, with D possibly TRBD1 on 5 matching bases. Germline V CDR1 and CDR2: SEHNR, FQNEAQ (reference sequence). V was shortened by 6 bases and J by 4 bases, with 13 bases between the two germline ends. The CDR3 is made up of 15 amino acids. CDR3: CASRVAGEYNSPLHF. The CDR3 bases are TGTGCCAGCAGGGTCGCGGGGGAGTATAATTCACCCCTCCACTTT. Full variable domain (rest looked up from reference TRBV7-9 and TRBJ1-6): DTGVSQNPRHKITKRGQNVTFRCDPISEHNRLYWYRQTLGQGPEFLTYFQNEAQLEKSRLLSDRFSAERPKGSFSTLEIQRTEQGDSAMYLCASRVAGEYNSPLHFGNGTRLTVT.